This record looks at one TCR beta chain sequence and its context. What it binds is unknown. This sample is part of a study of shared clonotypes between healthy human individuals. CD45RO-negative CD8 cells positively selected for CCR7 made up the naive population, which excluded terminally differentiated effector memory CD45RA+ cells. The study enrolled healthy HIV-negative adults without recent acute infections or vaccinations as donors. Genomic DNA per cell subset filled all wells of several immunoSEQ plates. Produced via immunoSEQ multiplex PCR; TCRdb's table is partial and in-frame only. Found here are around 700,000 clones, 92% of them singletons; the top ten hold 24%. Study-level points and caveats: Approximately 4.6% of naive CD4 clonotypes were common to several donors.

Sequencing was done on a sample of naive CD8+ T cells sorted from blood. This clonotype was sampled from a man younger than 40 in good health.

The CDR3 spells CASTGDGYTF. In DNA, the CDR3 is TGTGCCAGCACGGGGGACGGCTACACCTTC. This chain links TRBV7-9 with TRBJ1-2, with a weak D call TRBD1 (5 bases). Trimming removed 7 bases at V and 8 bases at J, with 8 bases between. The CDR3 spans 10 residues. Germline lookup yields CDR1 SEHNR and CDR2 FQNEAQ (reference sequence).